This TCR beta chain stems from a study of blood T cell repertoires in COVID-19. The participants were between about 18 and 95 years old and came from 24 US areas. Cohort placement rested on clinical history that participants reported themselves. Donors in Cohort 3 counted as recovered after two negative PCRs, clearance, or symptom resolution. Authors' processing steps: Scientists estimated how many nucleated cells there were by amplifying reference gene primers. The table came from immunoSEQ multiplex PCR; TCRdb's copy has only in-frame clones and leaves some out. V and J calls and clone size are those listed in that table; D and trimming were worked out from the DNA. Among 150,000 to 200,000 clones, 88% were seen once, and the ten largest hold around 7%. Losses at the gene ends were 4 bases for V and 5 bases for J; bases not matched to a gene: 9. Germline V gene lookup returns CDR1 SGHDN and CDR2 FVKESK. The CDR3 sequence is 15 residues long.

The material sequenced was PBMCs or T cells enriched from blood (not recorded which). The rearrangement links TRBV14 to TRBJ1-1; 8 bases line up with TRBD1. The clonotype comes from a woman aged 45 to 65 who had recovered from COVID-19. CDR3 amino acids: CASSRRTGSFTEAFF. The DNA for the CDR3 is TGTGCCAGCAGCCGGAGGACAGGGTCGTTTACTGAAGCTTTCTTT.